This T cell receptor beta chain was identified in a study of cytomegalovirus exposure and HLA in healthy donors. Across the study: As an earlier analysis found, 150 million to 200 million T cells yielded about 120 million unique TCR beta sequences. Study outcomes and limitations: Common viral pathogens seemed, in a later analysis, to connect with several of the most significant clusters.

This CDR3 contains 15 residues. The V gene's germline CDR1 is SGHTA and CDR2 FQGNSA. Turning to this clone: Its target is not known. One end of the junction does not line up with germline, which may come from a read error.

The PCR used 60 Vbeta and 13 Jbeta primers. In the original workflow: Among the unique TCR beta chains that a later analysis counted, about 86 million in all, roughly 9.9 million were shared. Sequencing used immunoSEQ multiplex PCR; TCRdb keeps in-frame clones, though not all of them. V and J calls and clone size are copied from that table; D and trimming were computed from the DNA. The table records under 60,000 clones, roughly 80% of them present only once. This sequence was found in a middle-aged woman in good health and CMV-seropositive. This rearrangement joins TRBV7-2 to TRBJ2-3, with TRBD2 identical over 8 bases. Sequenced material: PBMCs. As DNA, the CDR3 is TGTGCCAGCAGTTTAGGACTAGCAGGCACAGATACGCAGTATTTT. Protein sequence: CASSLGLAGTDTQYF.